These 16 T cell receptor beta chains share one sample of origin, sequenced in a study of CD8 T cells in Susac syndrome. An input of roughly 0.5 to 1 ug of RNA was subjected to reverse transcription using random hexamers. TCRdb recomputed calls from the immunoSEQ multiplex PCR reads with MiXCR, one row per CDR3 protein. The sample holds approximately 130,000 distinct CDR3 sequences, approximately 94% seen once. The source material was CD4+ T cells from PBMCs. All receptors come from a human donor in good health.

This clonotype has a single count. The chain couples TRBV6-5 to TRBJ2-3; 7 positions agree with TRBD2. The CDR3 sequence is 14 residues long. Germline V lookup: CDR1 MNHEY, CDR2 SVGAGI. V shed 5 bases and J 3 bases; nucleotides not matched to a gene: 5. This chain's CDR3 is CASSKGRATDTQYF. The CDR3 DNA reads TGTGCCAGCAGTAAGGGGAGGGCAACAGATACGCAGTATTTT.

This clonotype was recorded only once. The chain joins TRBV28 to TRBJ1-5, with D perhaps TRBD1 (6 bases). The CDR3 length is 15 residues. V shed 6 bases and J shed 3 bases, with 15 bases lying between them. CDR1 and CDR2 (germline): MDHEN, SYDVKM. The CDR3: CASRPIDRLNQPQHF. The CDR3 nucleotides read TGTGCCAGCAGACCCATAGACAGGCTCAATCAGCCCCAGCATTTT.

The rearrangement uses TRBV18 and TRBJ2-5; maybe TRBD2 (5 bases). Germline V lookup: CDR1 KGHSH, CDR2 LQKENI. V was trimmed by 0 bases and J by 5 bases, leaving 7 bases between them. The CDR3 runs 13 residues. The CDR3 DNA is TGTGCCAGCTCACCACCGTGGAGGGAGACCCAGTACTTC. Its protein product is CASSPPWRETQYF.

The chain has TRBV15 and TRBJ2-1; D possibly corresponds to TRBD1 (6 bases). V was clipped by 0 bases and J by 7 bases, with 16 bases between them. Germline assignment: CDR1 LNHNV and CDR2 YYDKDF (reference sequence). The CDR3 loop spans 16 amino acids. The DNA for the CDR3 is TGTGCCACCAGCAGAGAAGGGACCAGGGGAGAAAATGAGCAGTTCTTC. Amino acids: CATSREGTRGENEQFF.

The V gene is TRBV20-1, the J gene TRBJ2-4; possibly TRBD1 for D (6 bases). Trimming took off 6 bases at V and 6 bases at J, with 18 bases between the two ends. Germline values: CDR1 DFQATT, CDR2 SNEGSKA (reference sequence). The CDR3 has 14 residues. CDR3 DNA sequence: TGCAGTGCCGTCTCACAGGGAGACGGAAACATTCAGTACTTC. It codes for CSAVSQGDGNIQYF.

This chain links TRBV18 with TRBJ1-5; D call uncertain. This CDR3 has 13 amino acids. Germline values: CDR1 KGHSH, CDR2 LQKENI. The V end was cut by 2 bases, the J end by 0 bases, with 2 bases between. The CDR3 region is CASSPDSNQPQHF. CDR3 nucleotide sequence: TGTGCCAGCTCACCAGATAGCAATCAGCCCCAGCATTTT.

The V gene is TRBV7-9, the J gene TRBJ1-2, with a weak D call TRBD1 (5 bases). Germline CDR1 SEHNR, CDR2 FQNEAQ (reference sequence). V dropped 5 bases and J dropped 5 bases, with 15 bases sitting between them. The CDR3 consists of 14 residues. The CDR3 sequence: CASSGRQLGYGYTF. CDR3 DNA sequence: TGTGCCAGCAGCGGTAGACAGTTAGGGTATGGCTACACCTTC.

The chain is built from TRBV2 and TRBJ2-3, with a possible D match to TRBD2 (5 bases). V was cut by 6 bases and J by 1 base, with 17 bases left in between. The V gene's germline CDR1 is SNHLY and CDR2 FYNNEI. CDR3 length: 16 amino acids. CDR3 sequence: CASRTEAASGTDTQYF. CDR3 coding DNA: TGTGCCAGCAGAACGGAGGCGGCCTCGGGCACAGATACGCAGTATTTT.

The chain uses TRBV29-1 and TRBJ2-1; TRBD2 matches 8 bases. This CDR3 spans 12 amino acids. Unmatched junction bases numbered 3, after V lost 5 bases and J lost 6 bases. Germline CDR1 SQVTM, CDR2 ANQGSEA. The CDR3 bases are TGCAGCGTTAGCGGGAGAGTCAATGAGCAGTTCTTC. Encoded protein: CSVSGRVNEQFF.

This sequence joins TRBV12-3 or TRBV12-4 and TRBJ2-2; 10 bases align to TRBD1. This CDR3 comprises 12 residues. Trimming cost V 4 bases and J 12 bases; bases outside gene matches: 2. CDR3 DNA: TGTGCCAGCAGTTCGACAGGGGGCCAGCTGTTTTTT. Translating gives CASSSTGGQLFF.

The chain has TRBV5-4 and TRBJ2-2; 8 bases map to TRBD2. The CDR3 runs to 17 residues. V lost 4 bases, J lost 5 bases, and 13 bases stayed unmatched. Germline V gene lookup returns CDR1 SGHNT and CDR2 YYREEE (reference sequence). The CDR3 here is CASSPKGPGGFTGELFF. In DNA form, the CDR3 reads TGTGCCAGCAGCCCGAAGGGTCCGGGAGGGTTTACCGGGGAGCTGTTTTTT.

The CDR3 spells CAISEAAGIAYEQYF. For the CDR3, the DNA is TGTGCCATCAGTGAGGCGGCAGGGATCGCCTACGAGCAGTACTTC. V usage is TRBV10-3 and J usage is TRBJ2-7, with a tentative D call TRBD1 (5 bases). V was clipped by 2 bases and J by 2 bases, with 13 bases between them. Germline-derived CDR1 and CDR2 are ENHRY and SYGVKD. The CDR3 is 15 residues long.

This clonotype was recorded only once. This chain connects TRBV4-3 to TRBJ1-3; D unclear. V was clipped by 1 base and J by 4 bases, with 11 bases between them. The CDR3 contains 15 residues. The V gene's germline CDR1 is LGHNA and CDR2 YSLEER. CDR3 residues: CASSQALPGGNTIYF. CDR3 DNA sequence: TGCGCCAGCAGCCAAGCCCTCCCGGGAGGAAACACCATATATTTT.

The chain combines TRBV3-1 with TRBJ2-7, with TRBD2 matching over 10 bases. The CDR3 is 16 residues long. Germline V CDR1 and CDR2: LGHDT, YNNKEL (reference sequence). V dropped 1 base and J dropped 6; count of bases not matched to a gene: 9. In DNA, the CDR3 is TGTGCCAGCAGCCAAGTTCTGCTAGCGGGAGATGGCGAGCAGTACTTC. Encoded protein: CASSQVLLAGDGEQYF.

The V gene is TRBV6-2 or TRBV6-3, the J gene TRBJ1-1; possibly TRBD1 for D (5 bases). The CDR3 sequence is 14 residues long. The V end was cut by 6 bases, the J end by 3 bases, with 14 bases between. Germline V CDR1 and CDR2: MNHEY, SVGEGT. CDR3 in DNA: TGTGCCAGCAGGAAGCAGGGAGGATACACTGAAGCTTTCTTT. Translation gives CASRKQGGYTEAFF.

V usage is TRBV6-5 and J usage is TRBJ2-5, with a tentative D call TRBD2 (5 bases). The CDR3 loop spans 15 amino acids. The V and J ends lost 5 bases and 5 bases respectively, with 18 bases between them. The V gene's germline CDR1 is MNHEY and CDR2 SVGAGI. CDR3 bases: TGTGCCAGCAGTCCAACTTGGACTGTTGGGGAGACCCAGTACTTC. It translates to CASSPTWTVGETQYF.